This T cell receptor beta chain was observed in a study of T cells in women clearing cervical HPV infection. About the study: Women with histologically confirmed HPV16-related CIN3 or worse, 2 with invasive cancer, served as cases.

The V end was cut by 2 bases, the J end by 6 bases, with 3 bases between. The length of the CDR3 is 11 residues. The V gene's germline CDR1 is SEHNR and CDR2 FQNEAQ (reference sequence). A note on this clone: Its cognate antigen is unknown. The CDR3 goes on 3 residues after the read ends, and that part is filled in from the germline J gene.

Study-level results: T-cell numbers per sample were unknown and may explain richness differences. CIN3+ cases had significantly higher TCR repertoire richness than controls, but evenness did not differ.

TCRdb's copy holds only in-frame clones and misses some; the assay was immunoSEQ multiplex PCR. The sample has over 20,000 clones. The gene calls are TRBV7-9 and TRBJ2-3, with D unclear. Specimen: blood buffy coat. The source is a woman aged 18-70 years with a cervical HPV16 infection that either progressed to CIN3+ or cleared (not recorded which). CDR3 bases read: TGTGCCAGCAGCTTAACTGATACG. Its translation is CASSLTDT. The full CDR3 sequence reads CASSLTDTQYF.